The 27 T cell receptor beta chains below were found in one sample sequenced in a study of T cells in Graves' hyperthyroidism and ophthalmopathy. RNA transcripts gave rise to amplified TCR beta CDR3 regions. Using the HTBI primer set, a first-round RT-PCR was run on the TCR CDR3. MiXCR was run by TCRdb on the multiplex PCR reads, yielding one entry per CDR3 protein. The data show 500,000 or so distinct CDR3 sequences, over 15% seen once. The sequencing sample was made of blood. The receptors originated from a woman under 30 with Graves' ophthalmopathy.

The J gene is TRBJ1-1, the V gene TRBV29-1; D is undetermined. Trimming took 0 bases from V and 0 from J, leaving 5 bases between them. Looked up from germline, CDR1 is SQVTM and CDR2 is ANQGSEA. CDR3 length equals 13 residues. CDR3 sequence reads: CSVEEQMNTEAFF. The CDR3 nucleotides read TGCAGCGTTGAAGAGCAGATGAACACTGAAGCTTTCTTT.

At least ten counts were recorded for this clonotype. The chain recombines TRBV24-1 with TRBJ2-5; maybe TRBD1 (5 bases). The germline V gene encodes CDR1 KGHDR and CDR2 SFDVKD. Trimming stripped 4 bases from V and 4 bases from J, with 12 bases between. CDR3 length equals 14 residues. This CDR3 is CATSDPTEPETQYF. For the CDR3, the DNA is TGTGCCACCAGTGACCCGACAGAGCCAGAGACCCAGTACTTC.

This clonotype has a count of ten or more. The J gene is TRBJ2-3, the V gene TRBV30; D ambiguous. V was pared by 3 bases and J by 6 bases, with 4 bases between. Germline CDR1 GTSNPN, CDR2 SVGIG (reference sequence). The CDR3 is 10 residues long. This CDR3 is CAWSGDTQYF. DNA for the CDR3: TGTGCCTGGAGCGGGGATACGCAGTATTTT. The whole variable domain, filled in from reference TRBV30 and TRBJ2-3, reads SQTIHQWPATLVQPVGSPLSLECTVEGTSNPNLYWYRQAAGRGLQLLFYSVGIGQISSEVPQNLSASRPQDRQFILSSKKLLLSDSGFYLCAWSGDTQYFGPGTRLTVL.

The sample holds many counts of this clonotype. The rearrangement joins TRBV6-1 to TRBJ1-5, with 8 positions matching TRBD1. The CDR3 totals 14 residues. Per the germline V gene, CDR1 is MNHNS and CDR2 is SASEGT. Trimming took 6 bases from V and 6 from J; bases not matched to a gene: 7. CDR3 nucleotides: TGTGCCAGCAGCAACAGGGGGGTCGGTCAGCCCCAGCATTTT. Translating it yields CASSNRGVGQPQHF.

The chain couples TRBV30 to TRBJ2-5; tentative D call: TRBD1 (6 bases). CDR1 is GTSNPN, CDR2 SVGIG, per germline (reference sequence). V was pared by 1 base and J by 1 base, with 7 bases between. The CDR3 spans 13 residues. The CDR3 reads CAWSGRGQETQYF. For the CDR3, the DNA is TGTGCCTGGAGTGGCAGGGGCCAAGAGACCCAGTACTTC.

This clonotype was counted only a few times. This chain connects TRBV27 to TRBJ2-7; tentative D call: TRBD2 (6 bases). In germline, CDR1 is MNHEY, CDR2 SMNVEV (reference sequence). The CDR3 covers 14 residues. V was pared by 3 bases and J by 4 bases, with 13 bases between. Here the CDR3 DNA reads TGTGCCAGCAGTTTCAGGGAGGCCGTATACGAGCAGTACTTC. Amino acid sequence: CASSFREAVYEQYF.

The chain carries TRBV15 and TRBJ2-5; D not certain. The CDR3 sequence is 13 residues long. Per germline, CDR1 LNHNV and CDR2 YYDKDF (reference sequence). Trimming shortened V by 4 bases and J by 1 base, and 7 bases separated the two germline ends. CDR3 protein: CATSTRRQETQYF. The DNA for the CDR3 is TGTGCCACCAGCACTCGACGCCAAGAGACCCAGTACTTC. Using reference TRBV15 and TRBJ2-5 for the parts outside the CDR3, the full variable domain is DAMVIQNPRYQVTQFGKPVTLSCSQTLNHNVMYWYQQKSSQAPKLLFHYYDKDFNNEADTPDNFQSRRPNTSFCFLDIRSPGLGDTAMYLCATSTRRQETQYFGPGTRLLVL.

J is TRBJ1-1 and V is TRBV11-2; 10 bases fit TRBD1. Germline assignment: CDR1 SGHAT and CDR2 FQNNGV. The CDR3 has 16 residues. Trimming at V came to 6 bases and at J to 7 bases, leaving 14 bases not matched to a gene. CDR3 bases: TGTGCCAGCAGAGAATTGGGACAGGGGAAGATCGGTGAAGCTTTCTTT. Translation: CASRELGQGKIGEAFF. The variable domain in full, with the rest retrieved from reference TRBV11-2 and TRBJ1-1, is EAGVAQSPRYKIIEKRQSVAFWCNPISGHATLYWYQQILGQGPKLLIQFQNNGVVDDSQLPKDRFSAERLKGVDSTLKIQPAKLEDSAVYLCASRELGQGKIGEAFFGQGTRLTVV.

On this clonotype: Because it lacks the conserved phenylalanine or tryptophan at the end, this CDR3 is likely a read error. The rearrangement uses TRBV28 and TRBJ1-2; D gene ambiguous. The germline CDR1 and CDR2 sequences are MDHEN and SYDVKM. Trimming cost V 4 bases and J 8 bases, with 11 bases left between them. CDR3 size: 12 residues. This CDR3 is CASSSDLGGYTL. CDR3 nucleotide sequence: TGTGCCAGCAGTTCGGACCTAGGGGGCTACACCCTC.

At least ten counts were recorded for this clonotype. The rearrangement links TRBV6-2 or TRBV6-3 to TRBJ2-1, with D possibly matching TRBD2 (6 bases). The CDR3 contains 14 residues. Deletions cut 5 bases from V and 5 bases from J, with 13 bases between. Per germline, CDR1 MNHEY and CDR2 SVGEGT. The CDR3 DNA is TGTGCCAGCAGTAATCGGCGGGGACACAATGAGCAGTTCTTC. It yields the protein CASSNRRGHNEQFF.

This clonotype was seen ten or more times. The J gene is TRBJ2-3, the V gene TRBV18, with 9 bases lining up with TRBD2. CDR1 is KGHSH and CDR2 is LQKENI in the germline V gene. With V trimmed by 6 bases and J by 2 bases, 6 bases remained unmatched. The CDR3 has 15 amino acids. CDR3 loop: CASSTAGGYTDTQYF. CDR3 in DNA: TGTGCCAGCTCGACAGCGGGGGGCTACACAGATACGCAGTATTTT.

This chain connects TRBV30 to TRBJ1-2; no clear D. Trimming cost V 0 bases and J 7 bases, with 9 bases left between them. Germline-derived CDR1 and CDR2 are GTSNPN and SVGIG (reference sequence). This CDR3 is 12 amino acids long. The CDR3 region has the DNA TGTGCCTGGAGTGTTGGATTTTTTGGCTACACCTTC. Translated, it gives CAWSVGFFGYTF.

This clonotype was counted many times. The CDR3 is CASSQGRTAGGYTF. CDR3 DNA sequence: TGTGCCAGCAGCCAAGGTAGGACGGCTGGTGGCTACACCTTC. The rearrangement joins TRBV3-1 to TRBJ1-2; D remains unclear. Germline CDR1 is LGHDT and CDR2 is YNNKEL (reference sequence). This CDR3 comprises 14 residues. Deletions cut 1 base from V and 7 bases from J, with 13 bases between.

This clonotype occurred many times. The CDR3 DNA follows: TGTGCCAGCAGTTTATCTCCTAGCGGGAGAAGGGACACCGGGGAGCTGTTTTTT. This translates into CASSLSPSGRRDTGELFF. The J gene is TRBJ2-2, the V gene TRBV28; TRBD2 matches 10 bases. CDR3 size: 18 residues. Per the germline V gene, CDR1 is MDHEN and CDR2 is SYDVKM. Trimming cost V 1 base and J 3 bases; bases outside gene matches: 8.

There are a few counts of this clonotype. V is TRBV27 and J is TRBJ2-3, with 9 positions matching TRBD1. Unmatched junction bases numbered 11, after V lost 6 bases and J lost 7 bases. Germline V gives CDR1 MNHEY, CDR2 SMNVEV (reference sequence). This CDR3 has 15 amino acids. CDR3 sequence: CASSVGTGPTYTQYF. CDR3 nucleotides: TGTGCCAGCAGCGTGGGGACAGGGCCTACTTATACGCAGTATTTT.

This clonotype was seen more than once but under ten times. This chain connects TRBV29-1 to TRBJ1-1, with no clear D. Trimming took 5 bases from V and 6 from J, leaving 7 bases between them. Per germline, CDR1 SQVTM and CDR2 ANQGSEA. CDR3 length: 10 amino acids. This CDR3 is CSVFASEAFF. The CDR3 DNA reads as TGCAGCGTTTTCGCCTCTGAAGCTTTCTTT.

This clonotype was counted ten times or more. The chain links TRBV20-1 to TRBJ2-7; D not resolved. With 0 bases removed from V and 3 bases from J, the gap between germline ends came to 15 bases. The CDR3 has 15 amino acids. CDR1 and CDR2 from the germline V gene are DFQATT and SNEGSKA (reference sequence). The chain's CDR3 is CSARDQYTVLYEQYF. The CDR3 DNA sequence: TGCAGTGCTAGAGATCAGTATACGGTCCTCTACGAGCAGTACTTC.

The chain employs TRBV9 and TRBJ2-7; a possible D gene is TRBD2 (5 bases). Germline V gene lookup returns CDR1 SGDLS and CDR2 YYNGEE. V was shortened by 0 bases and J by 5 bases, with 12 bases between the two germline ends. The CDR3 totals 14 residues. The CDR3: CASSVAEGLDEQYF. In DNA form, the CDR3 reads TGTGCCAGCAGCGTAGCTGAGGGTCTCGACGAGCAGTACTTC.

There are many counts of this clonotype. This chain links TRBV28 with TRBJ1-4; D is perhaps TRBD1 (6 bases). The CDR3 contains 17 residues. Germline CDR1 reads MDHEN; CDR2 reads SYDVKM. Trimming removed 6 bases from V and 3 bases from J, with 20 bases in between. CDR3 sequence reads: CASRTIDAGASNEKLFF. The CDR3 DNA sequence: TGTGCCAGCAGAACCATAGATGCGGGGGCTTCTAATGAAAAACTGTTTTTT. The whole variable domain, remainder taken from reference TRBV28 and TRBJ1-4, is DVKVTQSSRYLVKRTGEKVFLECVQDMDHENMFWYRQDPGLGLRLIYFSYDVKMKEKGDIPEGYSVSREKKERFSLILESASTNQTSMYLCASRTIDAGASNEKLFFGSGTQLSVL.

This clonotype has at least ten counts. The chain employs TRBV20-1 and TRBJ1-2; D is unresolved. Germline values: CDR1 DFQATT, CDR2 SNEGSKA (reference sequence). V gave up 5 bases and J gave up 9 bases, with 19 bases separating them. The CDR3 consists of 13 residues. The CDR3 loop is CSAYRGNPMSYTF. Written as DNA, the CDR3 is TGCAGTGCTTACCGAGGGAACCCTATGAGCTACACCTTC.

This clonotype came up a few times. For the CDR3, the DNA is TGTGCCAGCAGGCAGGGGCGGACCACTGAAGCTTTCTTT. Its translation: CASRQGRTTEAFF. The chain carries TRBV6-4 and TRBJ1-1, with D possibly TRBD1 on 6 matching bases. The germline V and J ends were trimmed by 6 bases and 4 bases, with 12 bases remaining between them. Germline V CDR1 and CDR2: MRHNA, SNTAGT. The CDR3 spans 13 residues.

This clonotype has more than one count but fewer than ten. The chain links TRBV5-1 to TRBJ2-1; TRBD2 matches at 10 bases. Germline CDR1 is SGHRS and CDR2 is YFSETQ. This CDR3 region has 16 residues. With 0 bases clipped from V and 6 bases from J, the junction kept 6 bases outside the gene matches. The CDR3 DNA reads TGCGCCAGCAGCTTGGTTCTAGCGGGGGCCTCCAATGAGCAGTTCTTC. It codes for CASSLVLAGASNEQFF.

This clonotype was observed at least ten times. The chain links TRBV20-1 to TRBJ2-7; TRBD1 might be the D (6 bases). There are 12 residues in the CDR3. Trimming removed 5 bases from V and 0 bases from J, with 8 bases in between. Germline CDR1 and CDR2: DFQATT and SNEGSKA (reference sequence). CDR3 sequence: CSAGQNSYEQYF. CDR3 in DNA: TGCAGTGCTGGACAGAACTCCTACGAGCAGTACTTC.

The table lists this clonotype with many counts. This sequence joins TRBV11-2 and TRBJ1-2; no reliable D call. Germline assignment: CDR1 SGHAT and CDR2 FQNNGV. CDR3 length equals 15 residues. V was cut by 0 bases and J by 4 bases, with 12 bases left in between. The CDR3 bases are TGTGCCAGCAGCTTAGATCTTAACAGCCTCTATGGCTACACCTTC. The encoded protein is CASSLDLNSLYGYTF.

This clonotype was recorded at least ten times. The V call is TRBV18, the J call TRBJ2-1, with 15 bases lining up with TRBD2. With 3 bases clipped from V and 9 bases from J, the junction kept 6 bases outside the gene matches. This CDR3 has 16 residues. Per the germline V gene, CDR1 is KGHSH and CDR2 is LQKENI. CDR3 amino acids: CASSPAGTSGRIEQFF. The CDR3 DNA reads TGTGCCAGCTCACCTGCTGGGACTAGCGGGAGGATTGAGCAGTTCTTC.

This clonotype appeared a few times. This chain uses TRBV28 with TRBJ1-2; D is perhaps TRBD1 (6 bases). The CDR3 extends over 15 amino acids. CDR1 and CDR2 (germline): MDHEN, SYDVKM. V dropped 1 base and J dropped 5 bases, with 14 bases sitting between them. The CDR3 DNA sequence: TGTGCCAGCAGTTTATATCAGGGGACCTTTTATGGCTACACCTTC. Translated, it gives CASSLYQGTFYGYTF.

About this clonotype itself: It may be a read error: a sequence one base away is much more abundant. J is TRBJ2-4 and V is TRBV28, with D maybe TRBD1 (5 bases). Germline V CDR1 and CDR2: MDHEN, SYDVKM. Trimming cost V 9 bases and J 2 bases, with 14 bases left between them. This CDR3 is built from 14 residues. The CDR3 DNA reads TGTGCCAGTTCAGGGCCCGCGACCAAAAACATTCAGTACTTC. Encoded protein: CASSGPATKNIQYF.